A selection of T cell receptor beta chains follows, all from one sample in a study of T cell repertoires in cytomegalovirus infection. TCRdb redid the calling of the reads with MiXCR, one entry per CDR3 protein. This sample has about 600,000 distinct CDR3 sequences; 20% to 25% occur once, and the top ten carry approximately 8%. The sequencing sample was made of CD8+ T cells from PBMCs. The receptors were gathered from a human donor in good health (CMV status not recorded). Some clones in this sample may be carry-over from other donors' samples. Each CDR3 is given with its conserved first and last residue. D genes are given only for firm matches. Rows give clone size only sometimes, using once, few, many, or a class for an expanded clone.

d_gene,v_gene,j_gene,abundance,CDR3nt,CDR3aa
.,TRBV7-9,TRBJ2-7,few,TGTGCCAGCAGCTTAGTGGGAGATCATACGGAGCAGTACTTC,CASSLVGDHTEQYF
.,TRBV27,TRBJ2-4,many,TGTGCCAGCAGTTTATCGCGGGAAAACATTCAGTACTTC,CASSLSRENIQYF
.,TRBV25-1,TRBJ1-4,many,TGTGCCAGCAGTACATATAAACCTTACGATAGTAGAAGCGCAGAAAAACTGTTTTTT,CASSTYKPYDSRSAEKLFF
.,TRBV7-4,TRBJ1-5,.,TGTGCCAGCAGCTCCATTGATCCTGAGGGGTCTAGCAATCAGCCCCAGCATTTT,CASSSIDPEGSSNQPQHF
TRBD1,TRBV29-1,TRBJ1-2,few,TGCAGCGTTGCTCTTCGGGGGGGGACAGACTATGGCTACACCTTC,CSVALRGGTDYGYTF
TRBD1,TRBV4-1,TRBJ1-5,few,TGCGCCAGCAGCCATTGGACAGGGGGCGATCAGCCCCAGCATTTT,CASSHWTGGDQPQHF
TRBD1,TRBV27,TRBJ1-5,.,TGTGCCAGCAGTATGTCAGGCAGGGGGCTCAATCAGCCCCAGCATTTT,CASSMSGRGLNQPQHF
TRBD2,TRBV7-2,TRBJ2-5,once,TGTGCCTGCAGCTGGGGACCGGGAGGGATTCAAGAGACCCAGTACTTC,CACSWGPGGIQETQYF
.,TRBV29-1,TRBJ1-2,few,TGCAGCGGGGTACCTACGGGGGCGTGGGGCTACACCTTC,CSGVPTGAWGYTF
.,TRBV11-2,TRBJ2-2,.,TGTGCCAGCAGACGACCGAACGGGGAGCTGTTTTTT,CASRRPNGELFF
TRBD2,TRBV12-5,TRBJ2-5,many,TGTGCTAGTGGCTTCGAGACTAGCGGGGGGCCTCGGAGCCAAGAGACCCAGTACTTC,CASGFETSGGPRSQETQYF
TRBD1,TRBV15,TRBJ1-1,.,TGTGCCACCAGCAAACAGGGGCTGAACACTGAAGCTTTCTTT,CATSKQGLNTEAFF
.,TRBV28,TRBJ1-4,few,TGTGCCAGCAGGACCATTTGGCTGTCTGAAAAACTGTTTTTT,CASRTIWLSEKLFF
.,TRBV7-2,TRBJ2-3,many,TGTGCCAGCAGCTTATCACTAGCAGAAGTCTCTAGCACAGATACGCAGTATTTT,CASSLSLAEVSSTDTQYF
.,TRBV20-1,TRBJ2-7,few,TGCAGTGCTAGAGATAATAGTGGGGGAACCTCCTACGAGCAGTACTTC,CSARDNSGGTSYEQYF
.,TRBV5-6,TRBJ2-1,.,TGTGCCAGCAGTTTTAGACATGAGCAGTTCTTC,CASSFRHEQFF
.,TRBV28,TRBJ2-6,few,TGTGCCAGCGAAACAGGATCTGGGGCCAACGTCCTGACTTTC,CASETGSGANVLTF
.,TRBV15,TRBJ2-5,.,TGTGCCACCAGCACCAGGGATGGGCAAGAGACCCAGTACTTC,CATSTRDGQETQYF
TRBD2,TRBV6-1,TRBJ2-1,few,TGTGCCAGCACCGCGGGAGGCGGCAATGAGCAGTTCTTC,CASTAGGGNEQFF
.,TRBV4-3,TRBJ1-1,few,TGCGCCAGCAGCCAAGTCATAAAGAACACTGAAGCTTTCTTT,CASSQVIKNTEAFF
.,TRBV2,TRBJ2-7,.,TGTGCCAGCAGTGTCATAGTATCCTACGAGCAGTACTTC,CASSVIVSYEQYF
.,TRBV7-4,TRBJ2-3,.,TGTACCAGCAACCATCCCCACGCTAACACAGATACGCAGTATTTT,CTSNHPHANTDTQYF
.,TRBV6-1,TRBJ1-1,many,TGTGCCAGCAGTGCGCCAGGGTACCTGATTGGGAACACTGAAGCTTTCTTT,CASSAPGYLIGNTEAFF
.,TRBV28,TRBJ1-1,many,TGTGCCAGCAGTCGCGCGCGGGTACTGAACACTGAAGCTTTCTTT,CASSRARVLNTEAFF
TRBD2,TRBV7-2,TRBJ2-1,.,TGTGCCAGCAGCGCCCCTAGTAGCGGGGGGCGCAATGAGCAGTTCTTT,CASSAPSSGGRNEQFF
.,TRBV20-1,TRBJ2-1,few,TGCAGTGCTAGAGATCACCCATTAACCTACAATGAGCAGTTCTTC,CSARDHPLTYNEQFF
.,TRBV7-8,TRBJ1-4,many,TGTGCCAGCAGGGGGGGGGCAGGTTTTGAAAAACTGTTTTTT,CASRGGAGFEKLFF
.,TRBV28,TRBJ1-6,.,TGTGCCAGCAGCCATCTACGGACGGCGGATTCACCCCTCCACTTT,CASSHLRTADSPLHF
TRBD1,TRBV7-9,TRBJ1-1,few,TGTGCCAGCAGCTTAGCATACCAGGGACAGGGGCGGAGGGAAGCTTTCTTT,CASSLAYQGQGRREAFF
.,TRBV5-6,TRBJ2-5,.,TGTGCCAGCAGCTTGGCAGGGGAGGAGTACTTC,CASSLAGEEYF
.,TRBV7-6,TRBJ2-7,many,TGTGCCAGCAGCTTCACCGAAAGCTCCTACGAGCAGTACTTC,CASSFTESSYEQYF
TRBD2,TRBV7-6,TRBJ2-1,many,TGTGCCAGCAGCTTAGCATGGCGGGGGGGGTTCAATGAGCAGTTCTTC,CASSLAWRGGFNEQFF
.,TRBV20-1,TRBJ2-7,.,TGCAGTGCCCCCGCGCCGGTTTCCTACGAGCAGTACTTC,CSAPAPVSYEQYF
TRBD1,TRBV11-1,TRBJ2-3,.,TGTGCCAGCAGCCGGGGGACAGGGGCAGATACGCAGTATTTT,CASSRGTGADTQYF
TRBD2,TRBV7-2,TRBJ2-1,many,TGTGCCAGCAGCTCACTAGTATTTCGGACTAGCGGAGGTGACAATGAGCAGTTCTTC,CASSSLVFRTSGGDNEQFF
TRBD2,TRBV19,TRBJ2-1,few,TGTGCCAGTAGTATAGAGGGGGGGAGCGGCTACAATGAGCAGTTCTTC,CASSIEGGSGYNEQFF